Below, 29 T cell receptor beta chains from the same sample are listed, as sequenced in a study of CD8+ T cells in alopecia areata. cDNA reverse transcribed from extracted RNA served as the sequencing template. The protocol was immunoSEQ multiplex PCR, while the TCRdb copy is restricted to in-frame clones and leaves out a portion. The sample has 200,000 or so clones, 50% to 60% seen once. This specimen consisted of CD4+ T cells sorted from blood, obtained at week 0. The receptors were gathered from a human donor with alopecia areata.

The chain couples TRBV7-9 to TRBJ1-2, with 7 bases identical to TRBD1. The germline V gene encodes CDR1 SEHNR and CDR2 FQNEAQ (reference sequence). The CDR3 contains 12 residues. V shed 7 bases, J shed 4 bases, and the junction held 3 bases outside the gene matches. CDR3 DNA: TGTGCCAGCATGACAGGGTCCTATGGCTACACCTTC. Its translation: CASMTGSYGYTF.

This clone was seen only a few times. The sample has other DNA sequences that encode this CDR3 too. The J gene is TRBJ1-5, the V gene TRBV29-1, with 7 bases identical to TRBD1. This CDR3 region has 13 residues. Trimming at V came to 4 bases and at J to 6 bases, leaving 6 bases not matched to a gene. The germline V gene encodes CDR1 SQVTM and CDR2 ANQGSEA. CDR3: CSVGQGESQPQHF. The DNA for the CDR3 is TGCAGCGTTGGACAGGGCGAGAGTCAGCCCCAGCATTTT.

This chain links TRBV25-1 with TRBJ2-3, with TRBD2 identical over 9 bases. Germline values: CDR1 MGHDK, CDR2 SYGVNS. V lost 5 bases and J lost 5; bases outside the gene matches: 2. The length of the CDR3 is 13 residues. The CDR3 sequence is CASSPSGKDTQYF. Here the CDR3 DNA reads TGTGCCAGCAGTCCTAGCGGGAAAGATACGCAGTATTTT.

V and J are TRBV5-6 and TRBJ2-1; 10 positions match TRBD2. CDR1 and CDR2 (germline): SGHDT, YYEEEE. V shed 3 bases, J shed 3 bases, and the junction held 3 bases outside the gene matches. The CDR3 totals 15 residues. CDR3 loop: CASSSGLANYNEQFF. The CDR3 DNA reads TGTGCCAGCAGCTCGGGACTAGCGAACTACAATGAGCAGTTCTTC.

The gene calls are TRBV16 and TRBJ1-5, with unresolved D. CDR1 KGHSY and CDR2 FQNENV come from the germline V gene. V lost 4 bases and J 3 bases, leaving 4 bases between the germline ends. The CDR3 totals 12 residues. CDR3 sequence: CASSRNNQPQHF. CDR3 DNA sequence: TGTGCCAGCAGCCGCAACAATCAGCCCCAGCATTTT. The variable domain in full, with the rest retrieved from reference TRBV16 and TRBJ1-5, is GEEVAQTPKHLVRGEGQKAKLYCAPIKGHSYVFWYQQVLKNEFKFLISFQNENVFDETGMPKERFSAKCLPNSPCSLEIQATKLEDSAVYFCASSRNNQPQHFGDGTRLSIL.

The chain couples TRBV7-2 to TRBJ1-1; D remains unclear. The CDR3 consists of 13 residues. The V end lost 7 bases, the J end lost 0 bases, and 9 bases lay between the germline ends. CDR1 is SGHTA, CDR2 FQGNSA, per germline. The CDR3 sequence: CASMTGLNTEAFF. The CDR3 DNA reads TGTGCCAGCATGACCGGTCTGAACACTGAAGCTTTCTTT.

The chain is built from TRBV29-1 and TRBJ1-1, with D possibly matching TRBD1 (5 bases). Germline-derived CDR1 and CDR2 are SQVTM and ANQGSEA. CDR3 length equals 14 residues. The germline V and J ends were trimmed by 4 bases and 4 bases, with 16 bases remaining between them. CDR3 in DNA: TGCAGCGTTGGGGGGTCAACAGGTGGCACTGAAGCTTTCTTT. This translates into CSVGGSTGGTEAFF.

The chain links TRBV7-8 to TRBJ2-1; no clear D gene. V gave up 6 bases and J gave up 10 bases, with 13 bases separating them. The CDR3 runs to 12 residues. From germline, CDR1 is SGHVS and CDR2 FQNEAQ. CDR3 in amino acids: CASSFLIKEQFF. The CDR3 DNA sequence: TGTGCCAGCAGTTTCCTAATCAAGGAGCAGTTCTTC.

This clone came up a few times. V is TRBV10-3 and J is TRBJ1-1; the match to TRBD1 covers 9 bases. V was clipped by 8 bases and J by 4 bases; unmatched bases: 5. The germline V gene encodes CDR1 ENHRY and CDR2 SYGVKD. There are 13 residues in the CDR3. CDR3 loop: CAIAPGQGTEAFF. CDR3 nucleotide sequence: TGTGCCATCGCGCCGGGACAGGGCACTGAAGCTTTCTTT.

This clone was observed a few times. The same CDR3 also results from other DNA sequences found in this sample. The rearrangement links TRBV30 to TRBJ2-1; D ambiguous. Germline V lookup: CDR1 GTSNPN, CDR2 SVGIG (reference sequence). This CDR3 spans 11 amino acids. V lost 0 bases and J lost 7, with 4 bases in between. The CDR3 coding sequence is TGTGCCTGGAGTGTACTGAATGAGCAGTTCTTC. Translated: CAWSVLNEQFF.

The chain links TRBV9 to TRBJ1-1, with unresolved D. Trimming removed 0 bases at V and 1 base at J, with 4 bases between. Germline V CDR1 and CDR2: SGDLS, YYNGEE. The CDR3 extends over 13 amino acids. The CDR3 coding sequence is TGTGCCAGCAGCGTAGAATCGAACACTGAAGCTTTCTTT. This encodes CASSVESNTEAFF.

The chain is built from TRBV4-2 and TRBJ2-7; maybe TRBD2 (6 bases). Germline CDR1 is LGHNA and CDR2 is YNFKEQ. The V and J ends lost 5 bases and 4 bases respectively, with 21 bases between them. The CDR3 is 16 residues long. The CDR3 sequence: CASSGGEGGRIYEQYF. DNA of the CDR3: TGTGCCAGCAGCGGAGGGGAAGGAGGGAGGATTTACGAGCAGTACTTC.

The CDR3 DNA is TGCAGTGGAAGAAGCACAGATACGCAGTATTTT. Translation gives CSGRSTDTQYF. The chain joins TRBV20-1 to TRBJ2-3, with D unclear. This CDR3 is built from 11 residues. Germline CDR1 and CDR2: DFQATT and SNEGSKA (reference sequence). V lost 7 bases and J 0 bases, leaving 5 bases between the germline ends.

As concerns this clone: Different DNA sequences within this sample yield the same CDR3. V gene TRBV30 combines with J gene TRBJ1-5, with D tentatively TRBD1 (6 bases). Trimming took 2 bases from V and 4 from J, leaving 9 bases between them. Germline CDR1 reads GTSNPN; CDR2 reads SVGIG (reference sequence). The CDR3 is made up of 13 amino acids. As DNA, the CDR3 is TGTGCCTGGAGTCCTACAGGGAATCAGCCCCAGCATTTT. Translating it yields CAWSPTGNQPQHF.

This chain uses TRBV27 with TRBJ2-5, with TRBD1 matching 9 bases. Germline assignment: CDR1 MNHEY and CDR2 SMNVEV (reference sequence). This CDR3 is built from 15 residues. J was trimmed by 5 bases and V by 5 bases; bases with no gene match: 9. Here the CDR3 DNA reads TGTGCCAGCAGTCAAGGGGACAGGGATTTGGAGACCCAGTACTTC. Protein sequence: CASSQGDRDLETQYF.

The chain couples TRBV29-1 to TRBJ1-1, with a weak D call TRBD1 (5 bases). Germline CDR1 SQVTM, CDR2 ANQGSEA. This CDR3 has 14 residues. CDR3 nucleotide sequence: TGCAGTTCAAAATCCGGGACGGTGAACACTGAAGCTTTCTTT. Translating it yields CSSKSGTVNTEAFF.

The chain joins TRBV30 to TRBJ2-7; a possible D gene is TRBD2 (5 bases). V lost 0 bases, J lost 12 bases, and 21 bases lay in between. The CDR3 is 14 residues long. The germline V gene has CDR1 GTSNPN and CDR2 SVGIG (reference sequence). CDR3 sequence (DNA): TGTGCCTGGAGTGTCCTACTAGGAGACCGACCTCGGTACTTC. This gives the protein CAWSVLLGDRPRYF.

This clone occurred once. CDR3 in DNA: TGTGCCAGCAGTGAAATCCCCAGGGGCACAAGCGGCTACACCTTC. Translation gives CASSEIPRGTSGYTF. V gene TRBV2 combines with J gene TRBJ1-2; possible D gene TRBD1, 6 bases. Germline CDR1 SNHLY, CDR2 FYNNEI. CDR3 length: 15 amino acids. Trimming removed 2 bases at V and 8 bases at J, with 18 bases between.

This clone was observed at least ten times. The chain carries TRBV7-9 and TRBJ2-1, with D perhaps matching TRBD1 (5 bases). Deletions cut 5 bases from V and 0 bases from J, with 11 bases between. CDR1 is SEHNR and CDR2 is FQNEAQ in the germline V gene (reference sequence). The CDR3 runs 15 residues. CDR3 protein: CASSPYRSSYNEQFF. Written as DNA, the CDR3 is TGTGCCAGCAGCCCCTACAGGAGCTCCTACAATGAGCAGTTCTTC.

CDR3 loop: CASSLNTGEAETQYF. The CDR3 DNA reads as TGTGCCAGCAGTCTAAATACAGGGGAGGCAGAGACCCAGTACTTC. J is TRBJ2-5 and V is TRBV27; maybe TRBD1 (7 bases). CDR3 size: 15 residues. Between the trimmed V and J ends, which lost 5 bases and 4 bases, there was a span of 17 bases. CDR1 is MNHEY, CDR2 SMNVEV, per germline (reference sequence).

In DNA, the CDR3 is TGTGCCAGCAGTTACTCGGCAGGGAGCTCCTACGAGCAGTACTTC. Translating gives CASSYSAGSSYEQYF. The V and J genes are TRBV6-5 and TRBJ2-7; D is perhaps TRBD1 or TRBD2 (5 bases each). Germline-derived CDR1 and CDR2 are MNHEY and SVGAGI. The CDR3 loop spans 15 amino acids. V dropped 0 bases and J dropped 0 bases, with 9 bases sitting between them.

The rearrangement joins TRBV10-3 to TRBJ1-5, with D possibly matching TRBD1 (6 bases). This CDR3 comprises 15 residues. V was shortened by 10 bases and J by 0 bases, with 16 bases between the two germline ends. Germline V lookup: CDR1 ENHRY, CDR2 SYGVKD. The CDR3 coding sequence is TGTGCCACCGAGGGGGGGTTAGATAGCAATCAGCCCCAGCATTTT. Protein: CATEGGLDSNQPQHF.

This chain connects TRBV7-2 to TRBJ2-7; 7 nucleotides match TRBD2. This CDR3 is built from 16 residues. Germline V gives CDR1 SGHTA, CDR2 FQGNSA. Losses at the gene ends were 4 bases for V and 3 bases for J; bases not matched to a gene: 12. The CDR3 sequence is CASSSLFGGSLYEQYF. DNA of the CDR3: TGTGCCAGCAGCTCCCTATTCGGGGGGTCCCTCTACGAGCAGTACTTC.

V is TRBV30 and J is TRBJ2-5; D may be TRBD1 (5 bases). The CDR3 consists of 13 residues. Deletions cut 1 base from V and 0 bases from J, with 6 bases between. In germline, CDR1 is GTSNPN, CDR2 SVGIG (reference sequence). The CDR3 bases are TGTGCCTGGAGTGGACAGTACCAAGAGACCCAGTACTTC. Its protein is CAWSGQYQETQYF.

This chain uses TRBV5-6 with TRBJ2-3; maybe TRBD2 (5 bases). This CDR3 contains 16 residues. Trimming pared 6 bases from V and 0 bases from J, leaving 17 bases between. Germline CDR1 reads SGHDT; CDR2 reads YYEEEE. This CDR3 is CASNPTRRASTDTQYF. CDR3 nucleotide sequence: TGTGCCAGCAACCCGACACGGCGGGCTAGCACAGATACGCAGTATTTT. The entire variable domain, with the rest obtained from reference TRBV5-6 and TRBJ2-3, is as follows: DAGVTQSPTHLIKTRGQQVTLRCSPKSGHDTVSWYQQALGQGPQFIFQYYEEEERQRGNFPDRFSGHQFPNYSSELNVNALLLGDSALYLCASNPTRRASTDTQYFGPGTRLTVL.

This chain uses TRBV5-4 with TRBJ1-1, with 11 bases fitting TRBD1. The CDR3 spans 15 residues. CDR1 and CDR2 from the germline V gene are SGHNT and YYREEE (reference sequence). V lost 4 bases, J lost 4 bases, and 6 bases stayed unmatched. The CDR3: CASSPGTGGVTEAFF. The CDR3 bases are TGTGCCAGCAGCCCTGGGACAGGGGGAGTCACTGAAGCTTTCTTT.

V is TRBV11-2 and J is TRBJ2-3, with D maybe TRBD2 (7 bases). The CDR3 spans 15 residues. Deletions cut 5 bases from V and 10 bases from J, with 22 bases between. Germline CDR1 reads SGHAT; CDR2 reads FQNNGV. The CDR3 nucleotides read TGTGCCAGCAGCGGCAACACCGGGGGGCTGGGGGCGCAGTATTTT. It yields the protein CASSGNTGGLGAQYF.

This chain joins TRBV30 and TRBJ1-1; a weak D match, TRBD1 (5 bases). The CDR3 is made up of 16 amino acids. V lost 0 bases, J lost 6 bases, and 20 bases lay in between. Germline V gene data show CDR1 as GTSNPN and CDR2 as SVGIG (reference sequence). The CDR3 nucleotides read TGTGCCTGGAGTGTAGGTATAGTCAGGGCTGGGGCTGAAGCTTTCTTT. Translation gives CAWSVGIVRAGAEAFF.

This clone was observed a handful of times. The V call is TRBV29-1, the J call TRBJ1-2, with D tentatively TRBD1 (5 bases). This CDR3 has 13 residues. The V gene lost 4 bases and the J gene lost 3 bases, with 12 bases spanning the gap. Looked up from germline, CDR1 is SQVTM and CDR2 is ANQGSEA. The CDR3 is CSVAPGQHYGYTF. The DNA for the CDR3 is TGCAGCGTTGCCCCAGGGCAGCACTATGGCTACACCTTC.